The 26 T cell receptor beta chains reported below all come from one sample, sequenced in a study of CD8+ T cells in alopecia areata. Sequencing relied on a cDNA template that was reverse transcribed from extracted RNA. Sequencing was performed with immunoSEQ multiplex PCR; in TCRdb, only in-frame clones are kept and a portion is missing. The sample has about 150,000 clones; 40% to 65% are singletons. The sequencing used CD8+ T cells sorted from blood, collected at week 0. Receptors were obtained from a human donor with alopecia areata.

The table lists this clone with a few counts. This chain uses TRBV6-5 with TRBJ2-1; 8 nucleotides agree with TRBD1. Germline V gene sequence: CDR1 MNHEY, CDR2 SVGAGI. The CDR3 contains 14 residues. V trimming: 4 bases; J trimming: 6 bases; junction bases outside the gene matches: 5. The CDR3 DNA reads as TGTGCCAGCAGTTTCGGACAGGGTTTCAATGAGCAGTTCTTC. Translated, it gives CASSFGQGFNEQFF.

The chain carries TRBV7-6 and TRBJ2-1; TRBD1 agrees at 11 bases. The germline gives CDR1 SGHVS, CDR2 FNYEAQ. With 5 bases clipped from V and 9 bases from J, the junction kept 9 bases outside the gene matches. The CDR3 is made up of 15 amino acids. The CDR3 region is CASSARDRGVVEQFF. The DNA of the CDR3 is TGTGCCAGCAGCGCTCGGGACAGGGGGGTGGTTGAGCAGTTCTTC.

The chain recombines TRBV7-9 with TRBJ1-2, with 10 bases lining up with TRBD1. CDR1 and CDR2 from the germline V gene are SEHNR and FQNEAQ (reference sequence). This CDR3 has 16 residues. J was trimmed by 3 bases and V by 5 bases; bases with no gene match: 9. CDR3 sequence (DNA): TGTGCCAGCAGCGCTGGGACAGGGGCTTCAGACTATGGCTACACCTTC. This translates into CASSAGTGASDYGYTF.

V and J are TRBV29-1 and TRBJ2-7; 8 bases are a match to TRBD2. V gave up 5 bases and J gave up 5 bases; unmatched junction bases: 8. This CDR3 comprises 13 residues. CDR1 is SQVTM and CDR2 is ANQGSEA in the germline V gene. The CDR3 DNA reads TGCAGCGTTCGGGGGGGCGTCGAGAACGAGCAGTACTTC. Translated: CSVRGGVENEQYF.

V is TRBV7-9 and J is TRBJ2-5; D is uncertain. V lost 5 bases to trimming and J lost 7 bases, with 11 bases between them. CDR1 and CDR2 from the germline V gene are SEHNR and FQNEAQ (reference sequence). This CDR3 contains 12 residues. CDR3 residues: CASSPQSGTQYF. The CDR3 DNA reads as TGTGCCAGCAGCCCCCAGTCGGGGACCCAGTACTTC. Combining the CDR3 with reference TRBV7-9 and TRBJ2-5 gives the whole variable domain DTGVSQNPRHKITKRGQNVTFRCDPISEHNRLYWYRQTLGQGPEFLTYFQNEAQLEKSRLLSDRFSAERPKGSFSTLEIQRTEQGDSAMYLCASSPQSGTQYFGPGTRLLVL.

This clone has a single count. V gene TRBV7-2 combines with J gene TRBJ2-3; D is perhaps TRBD2 (6 bases). CDR3 length: 10 residues. With 5 bases removed from V and 11 bases from J, the gap between germline ends came to 8 bases. Germline V gene lookup returns CDR1 SGHTA and CDR2 FQGNSA. CDR3 sequence: CASSDGGQYF. Written as DNA, the CDR3 is TGTGCCAGCAGCGACGGGGGGCAGTATTTT.

This chain uses TRBV11-2 with TRBJ2-7, with a weak D call TRBD2 (6 bases). CDR1 is SGHAT and CDR2 is FQNNGV in the germline V gene. This CDR3 comprises 15 residues. Trimming removed 5 bases from V and 3 bases from J, with 17 bases in between. The CDR3 bases are TGTGCCAGCAGCCCACGAGGAGGGGATTTCTACGAGCAGTACTTC. This sequence encodes CASSPRGGDFYEQYF.

The rearrangement uses TRBV29-1 and TRBJ2-7, with D perhaps matching TRBD2 (5 bases). V was cut by 2 bases and J by 6 bases, with 14 bases left in between. Germline lookup yields CDR1 SQVTM and CDR2 ANQGSEA. The CDR3 sequence is 13 residues long. The CDR3 coding sequence is TGCAGCGTTGAAATTCCTTTGGACTCCGAGCAGTACTTC. Amino acids: CSVEIPLDSEQYF.

This chain connects TRBV7-9 to TRBJ2-6; 8 bases are shared with TRBD1. Trimming cost V 5 bases and J 0 bases; bases outside gene matches: 3. The CDR3 runs 16 residues. Germline lookup yields CDR1 SEHNR and CDR2 FQNEAQ (reference sequence). The CDR3, as DNA: TGTGCCAGCAGCCTTACAGGGGGCTCTGGGGCCAACGTCCTGACTTTC. This translates into CASSLTGGSGANVLTF.

This sequence joins TRBV29-1 and TRBJ1-1; no firm D call. Germline loops: CDR1 SQVTM, CDR2 ANQGSEA. This CDR3 has 13 amino acids. With 4 bases removed from V and 5 bases from J, the gap between germline ends came to 14 bases. The DNA for the CDR3 is TGCAGCGTTGGCCCAGGCACGGGAACTGAAGCTTTCTTT. As protein: CSVGPGTGTEAFF.

This clone turned up a few times. The chain carries TRBV4-3 and TRBJ1-1; 9 bases line up with TRBD1. With 4 bases clipped from V and 4 bases from J, the junction kept 7 bases outside the gene matches. This CDR3 comprises 15 residues. From germline, CDR1 is LGHNA and CDR2 YSLEER. This CDR3 reads CASSPTQGAGTEAFF. CDR3 in DNA: TGCGCCAGCAGCCCGACACAGGGGGCGGGCACTGAAGCTTTCTTT.

This clone was observed once. V and J are TRBV27 and TRBJ2-3; weak D call: TRBD2 (6 bases). Looked up from germline, CDR1 is MNHEY and CDR2 is SMNVEV (reference sequence). Deletions cut 4 bases from V and 1 base from J, with 15 bases between. The CDR3 spans 16 residues. Written as DNA, the CDR3 is TGTGCCAGCAGTTCCCCCCTAGCGTCGGGCACAGATACGCAGTATTTT. Amino acid sequence: CASSSPLASGTDTQYF.

The CDR3 loop is CASSPEPNYNEQFF. The CDR3 region has the DNA TGTGCCAGCAGTCCTGAACCCAATTACAATGAGCAGTTCTTC. The rearrangement links TRBV27 to TRBJ2-1; D gene ambiguous. This CDR3 is 14 amino acids long. Trimming cost V 5 bases and J 4 bases, with 12 bases left between them. Germline CDR1 MNHEY, CDR2 SMNVEV (reference sequence).

The chain couples TRBV9 to TRBJ2-3; perhaps TRBD2 as D (6 bases). V was trimmed by 0 bases and J by 4 bases, leaving 12 bases between them. Germline CDR1 reads SGDLS; CDR2 reads YYNGEE. CDR3 length: 15 residues. The CDR3 DNA follows: TGTGCCAGCAGCGTAGAACGGGGAGGCCCAGATACGCAGTATTTT. Protein: CASSVERGGPDTQYF. Together with reference TRBV9 and TRBJ2-3, the CDR3 gives the full variable domain: DSGVTQTPKHLITATGQRVTLRCSPRSGDLSVYWYQQSLDQGLQFLIQYYNGEERAKGNILERFSAQQFPDLHSELNLSSLELGDSALYFCASSVERGGPDTQYFGPGTRLTVL.

The rearrangement joins TRBV9 to TRBJ1-1; the D is unclear. CDR3 size: 13 residues. CDR1 SGDLS and CDR2 YYNGEE come from the germline V gene. V lost 4 bases, J lost 7 bases, and 14 bases lay in between. The CDR3 here is CASSPSDHGEAFF. The CDR3, as DNA: TGTGCCAGCAGCCCCTCCGATCATGGTGAAGCTTTCTTT.

The chain combines TRBV7-9 with TRBJ2-3; D unclear. In germline, CDR1 is SEHNR, CDR2 FQNEAQ (reference sequence). The CDR3 spans 10 residues. V lost 5 bases and J lost 7, with 4 bases in between. This CDR3 reads CASSANTQYF. CDR3 sequence (DNA): TGTGCCAGCAGCGCAAATACGCAGTATTTT. Filled out from reference TRBV7-9 and TRBJ2-3, the complete variable domain reads DTGVSQNPRHKITKRGQNVTFRCDPISEHNRLYWYRQTLGQGPEFLTYFQNEAQLEKSRLLSDRFSAERPKGSFSTLEIQRTEQGDSAMYLCASSANTQYFGPGTRLTVL.

Only one count was recorded for this clone. The chain carries TRBV30 and TRBJ1-1; D remains ambiguous. The CDR3 contains 13 residues. V was trimmed by 2 bases and J by 0 bases, leaving 7 bases between them. The germline CDR1 and CDR2 sequences are GTSNPN and SVGIG (reference sequence). DNA for the CDR3: TGTGCCTGGAGTCTGTCAATGAACACTGAAGCTTTCTTT. Translation gives CAWSLSMNTEAFF.

There are a few counts of this clone. This rearrangement joins TRBV15 to TRBJ2-7; 8 bases match TRBD1. Looked up from germline, CDR1 is LNHNV and CDR2 is YYDKDF (reference sequence). The CDR3 extends over 14 amino acids. V shed 3 bases, J shed 0 bases, and the junction held 1 base outside the gene matches. CDR3 nucleotide sequence: TGTGCCACCAGCAGCGACAGGGGCTCCTACGAGCAGTACTTC. Translation: CATSSDRGSYEQYF. Combining the CDR3 with reference TRBV15 and TRBJ2-7 gives the whole variable domain DAMVIQNPRYQVTQFGKPVTLSCSQTLNHNVMYWYQQKSSQAPKLLFHYYDKDFNNEADTPDNFQSRRPNTSFCFLDIRSPGLGDTAMYLCATSSDRGSYEQYFGPGTRLTVT.

The table lists this clone with a count of one. The V call is TRBV30, the J call TRBJ2-1, with TRBD2 matching over 10 bases. In germline, CDR1 is GTSNPN, CDR2 SVGIG (reference sequence). The CDR3 runs to 16 residues. V was clipped by 3 bases and J by 6 bases; unmatched bases: 11. The chain's CDR3 is CAWRGLAGAQFNEQFF. The CDR3 DNA sequence: TGTGCCTGGAGGGGGCTAGCGGGGGCTCAATTCAATGAGCAGTTCTTC.

The J gene is TRBJ1-2, the V gene TRBV11-2; no firm D call. V lost 5 bases and J lost 6, with 19 bases in between. The CDR3 runs 15 residues. The germline V gene has CDR1 SGHAT and CDR2 FQNNGV. Here the CDR3 reads CASSPGLGRPHGYTF. CDR3 in DNA: TGTGCCAGCAGCCCGGGCCTCGGGCGGCCTCATGGCTACACCTTC. Full variable domain (rest looked up from reference TRBV11-2 and TRBJ1-2): EAGVAQSPRYKIIEKRQSVAFWCNPISGHATLYWYQQILGQGPKLLIQFQNNGVVDDSQLPKDRFSAERLKGVDSTLKIQPAKLEDSAVYLCASSPGLGRPHGYTFGSGTRLTVV.

This clone was observed a single time. The rearrangement joins TRBV5-1 to TRBJ1-1; the match to TRBD1 covers 9 bases. Germline CDR1 reads SGHRS; CDR2 reads YFSETQ. J was trimmed by 5 bases and V by 4 bases; bases with no gene match: 3. The CDR3 contains 13 residues. This CDR3 reads CASSPGQGTEAFF. The CDR3, as DNA: TGCGCCAGCAGCCCGGGACAGGGAACTGAAGCTTTCTTT.

The V call is TRBV19, the J call TRBJ1-2, with 8 positions matching TRBD1. The germline V gene has CDR1 LNHDA and CDR2 SQIVND (reference sequence). The ends lost 9 bases at V and 8 bases at J; junction bases unmatched: 5. There are 11 residues in the CDR3. The CDR3 spells CASWTGYGYTF. The CDR3 bases are TGTGCCAGCTGGACAGGGTACGGCTACACCTTC.

The chain joins TRBV29-1 to TRBJ1-2; D is perhaps TRBD1 (6 bases). Germline V gene data show CDR1 as SQVTM and CDR2 as ANQGSEA. The V and J ends lost 5 bases and 6 bases respectively, with 13 bases between them. This CDR3 is 12 amino acids long. CDR3 bases: TGCAGCGTTATCCAGGGGACGCATGGCTACACCTTC. This gives the protein CSVIQGTHGYTF.

The CDR3 loop is CASSWGERGSYEQYF. The CDR3 DNA sequence: TGTGCCAGCAGCTGGGGAGAGCGGGGCTCCTACGAGCAGTACTTC. The gene calls are TRBV7-2 and TRBJ2-7; 7 positions match TRBD2. V lost 4 bases and J lost 0; bases outside the gene matches: 6. The CDR3 length is 15 residues. The germline gives CDR1 SGHTA, CDR2 FQGNSA.

This clone was seen a few times. The chain joins TRBV21-1 to TRBJ2-4. TRBV21-1 is noted as a pseudogene. The CDR3 is 14 residues long. DNA for the CDR3: TGTGCCAGCAGGCTAGACAAAGGCAAAAACATTCAGTACTTC. Translation: CASRLDKGKNIQYF.

The table lists this clone with a few counts. Written as DNA, the CDR3 is TGTGCCAGCAGCTCTCCGGGAATGCAGTACTTC. Encoded protein: CASSSPGMQYF. This sequence joins TRBV11-2 and TRBJ2-4; tentatively, D is TRBD2 (5 bases). The CDR3 spans 11 residues. V dropped 4 bases and J dropped 13 bases, with 11 bases sitting between them. CDR1 and CDR2 from the germline V gene are SGHAT and FQNNGV.